What follows are 5 T cell receptor beta chains derived from one specimen sequenced in a study of T cell responses to AZD1222 COVID-19 vaccine. Assay: immunoSEQ multiplex PCR; the TCRdb copy retains only in-frame clones and omits some. The sample records tens of thousands of clones, approximately 90% being singletons. This material consisted of peripheral blood, taken on day 0 of AZD1222 vaccination. Receptor source: an adult in good health.

The V call is TRBV30, the J call TRBJ2-5; no definite D call. Germline CDR1 GTSNPN, CDR2 SVGIG (reference sequence). Trimming shortened V by 2 bases and J by 6 bases, and 10 bases separated the two germline ends. The CDR3 consists of 12 residues. Here the CDR3 reads CAWSNFEKTQYF. The CDR3 region has the DNA TGTGCCTGGAGTAATTTTGAAAAGACCCAGTACTTC.

The chain employs TRBV2 and TRBJ1-2, with 7 bases aligning to TRBD1. The CDR3 has 15 residues. V lost 6 bases to trimming and J lost 4 bases; unmatched junction nucleotides: 11. CDR1 is SNHLY, CDR2 FYNNEI, per germline. CDR3 sequence: CASRDTGVLSYGYTF. The CDR3 region has the DNA TGTGCCAGCAGGGACACAGGGGTCCTAAGCTATGGCTACACCTTC. The complete variable domain, with remaining parts taken from reference TRBV2 and TRBJ1-2, reads EPEVTQTPSHQVTQMGQEVILRCVPISNHLYFYWYRQILGQKVEFLVSFYNNEISEKSEIFDDQFSVERPDGSNFTLKIRSTKLEDSAMYFCASRDTGVLSYGYTFGSGTRLTVV.

With regard to this clone: An end of the junction differs from the germline gene, which may be a read error. V gene TRBV7-7 combines with J gene TRBJ2-7; 9 bases map to TRBD1. Looked up from germline, CDR1 is SSHAT and CDR2 is FNYEAQ (reference sequence). This CDR3 is 15 amino acids long. CDR3 DNA: TGTGCTAGCAGCTTAGGGACAGGGAGCTCCTACGAGCAGTACTTC. This sequence encodes CASSLGTGSSYEQYF.

The chain combines TRBV5-4 with TRBJ1-1; D might be TRBD1 (6 bases). Trimming removed 4 bases at V and 0 bases at J, with 10 bases between. CDR1 and CDR2 (germline): SGHNT, YYREEE (reference sequence). This CDR3 is built from 14 residues. Here the CDR3 DNA reads TGTGCCAGCAGCGCAAGACAGGTGAACACTGAAGCTTTCTTT. This translates into CASSARQVNTEAFF. Combining the CDR3 with reference TRBV5-4 and TRBJ1-1 gives the whole variable domain ETGVTQSPTHLIKTRGQQVTLRCSSQSGHNTVSWYQQALGQGPQFIFQYYREEENGRGNFPPRFSGLQFPNYSSELNVNALELDDSALYLCASSARQVNTEAFFGQGTRLTVV.

The gene calls are TRBV7-2 and TRBJ2-3; TRBD2 aligns across 11 bases. There are 16 residues in the CDR3. The germline V gene has CDR1 SGHTA and CDR2 FQGNSA. The V segment lost 6 bases and the J segment 2 bases; nucleotides outside the gene matches: 7. CDR3 protein: CASSSRLAGYTDTQYF. Written as DNA, the CDR3 is TGTGCCAGCAGTTCTCGACTAGCGGGATACACAGATACGCAGTATTTT.